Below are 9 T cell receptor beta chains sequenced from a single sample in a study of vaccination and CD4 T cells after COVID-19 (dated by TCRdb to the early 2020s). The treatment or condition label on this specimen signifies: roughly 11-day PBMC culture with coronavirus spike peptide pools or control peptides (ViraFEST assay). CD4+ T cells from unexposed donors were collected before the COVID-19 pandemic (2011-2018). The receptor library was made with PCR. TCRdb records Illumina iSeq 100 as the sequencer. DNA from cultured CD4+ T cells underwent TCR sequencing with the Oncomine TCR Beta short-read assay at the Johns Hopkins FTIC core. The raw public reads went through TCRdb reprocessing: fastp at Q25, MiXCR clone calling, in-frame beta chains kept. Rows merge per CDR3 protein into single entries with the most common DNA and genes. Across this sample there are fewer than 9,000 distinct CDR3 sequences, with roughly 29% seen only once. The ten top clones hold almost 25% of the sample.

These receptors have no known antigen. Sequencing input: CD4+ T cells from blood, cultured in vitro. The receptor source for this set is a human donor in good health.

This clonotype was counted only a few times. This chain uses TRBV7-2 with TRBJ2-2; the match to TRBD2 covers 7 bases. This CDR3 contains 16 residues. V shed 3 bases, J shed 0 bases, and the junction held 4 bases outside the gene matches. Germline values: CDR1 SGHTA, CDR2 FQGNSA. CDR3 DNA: TGTGCCAGCAGCTTCGGTGGGGGGGCGAACACCGGGGAGCTGTTTTTT. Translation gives CASSFGGGANTGELFF.

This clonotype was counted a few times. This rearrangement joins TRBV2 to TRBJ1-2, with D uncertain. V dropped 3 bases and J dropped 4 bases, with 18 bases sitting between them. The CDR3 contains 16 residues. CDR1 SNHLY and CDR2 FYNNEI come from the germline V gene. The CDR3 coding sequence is TGTGCCAGCAGTGACGAGGGATGGAGCGTCGGCTATGGCTACACCTTC. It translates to CASSDEGWSVGYGYTF. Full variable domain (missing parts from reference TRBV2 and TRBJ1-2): EPEVTQTPSHQVTQMGQEVILRCVPISNHLYFYWYRQILGQKVEFLVSFYNNEISEKSEIFDDQFSVERPDGSNFTLKIRSTKLEDSAMYFCASSDEGWSVGYGYTFGSGTRLTVV.

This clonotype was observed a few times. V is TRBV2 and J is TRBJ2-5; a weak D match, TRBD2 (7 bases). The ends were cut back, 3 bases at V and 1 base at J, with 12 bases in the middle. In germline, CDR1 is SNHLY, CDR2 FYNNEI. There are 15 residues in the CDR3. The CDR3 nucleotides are TGTGCCAGCAGTGATCTCGGGGGGCCCCAAGAGACCCAGTACTTC. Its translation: CASSDLGGPQETQYF.

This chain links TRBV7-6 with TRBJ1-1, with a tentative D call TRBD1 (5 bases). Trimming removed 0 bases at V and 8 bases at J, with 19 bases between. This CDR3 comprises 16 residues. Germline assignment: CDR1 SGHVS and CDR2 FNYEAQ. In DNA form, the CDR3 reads TGTGCCAGCAGCTTAGCCCCCTTAGGTTTGACAGAAGAAGCTTTCTTT. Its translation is CASSLAPLGLTEEAFF.

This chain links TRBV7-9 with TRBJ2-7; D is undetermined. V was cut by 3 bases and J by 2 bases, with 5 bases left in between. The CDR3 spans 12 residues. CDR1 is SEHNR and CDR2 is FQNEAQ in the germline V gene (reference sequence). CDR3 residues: CASSFEPYEQYF. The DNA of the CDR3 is TGTGCCAGCAGCTTCGAACCCTACGAGCAGTACTTC.

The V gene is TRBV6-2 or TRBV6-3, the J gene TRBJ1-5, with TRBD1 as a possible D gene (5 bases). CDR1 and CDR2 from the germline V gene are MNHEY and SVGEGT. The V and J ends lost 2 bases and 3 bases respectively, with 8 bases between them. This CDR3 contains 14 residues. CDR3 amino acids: CASSYGGDNQPQHF. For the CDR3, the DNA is TGTGCCAGCAGTTACGGGGGGGACAATCAGCCCCAGCATTTT.

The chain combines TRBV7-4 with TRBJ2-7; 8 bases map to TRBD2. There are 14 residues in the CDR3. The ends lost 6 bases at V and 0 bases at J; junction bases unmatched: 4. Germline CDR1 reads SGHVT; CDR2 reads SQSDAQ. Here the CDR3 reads CASRRLANSYEQYF. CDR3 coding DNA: TGTGCCAGCAGAAGACTAGCGAACTCCTACGAGCAGTACTTC.

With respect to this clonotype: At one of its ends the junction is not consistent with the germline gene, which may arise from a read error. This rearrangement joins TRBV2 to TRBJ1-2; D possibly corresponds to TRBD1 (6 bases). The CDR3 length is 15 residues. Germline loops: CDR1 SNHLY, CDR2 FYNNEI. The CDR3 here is CTSSESRGGGYGYTF. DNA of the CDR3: TGTACCAGCAGTGAATCACGGGGGGGCGGCTATGGCTACACCTTC.

The CDR3 loop is CATSRGQGATNEKLFF. DNA of the CDR3: TGTGCCACCAGCAGAGGACAAGGAGCAACTAATGAAAAACTGTTTTTT. This rearrangement joins TRBV15 to TRBJ1-4, with D uncertain. Germline V CDR1 and CDR2: LNHNV, YYDKDF (reference sequence). The CDR3 length is 16 residues. V was trimmed by 1 base and J by 0 bases, leaving 9 bases between them.